These 4 T cell receptor beta chains were sequenced from one sample in a study of blood T cell repertoires in COVID-19. Measured with immunoSEQ multiplex PCR; TCRdb has only the in-frame clones, and not every one. The repertoire holds roughly 90,000 clones, less than 85% seen once, with roughly 40% in the top ten. Sequencing input: peripheral blood. These receptors originate from a man aged 80 or over with acute or convalescent COVID-19.

V is TRBV3-1 (or the pseudogene TRBV3-2) and J is TRBJ2-6; 7 bases map to TRBD2. V was pared by 3 bases and J by 1 base, with 6 bases of the junction left unmatched. The length of the CDR3 is 17 residues. Germline CDR1 and CDR2: LGHDT and YNNKEL (reference sequence). CDR3 amino acids: CASSQPRGGSGANVLTF. The CDR3 DNA reads as TGTGCCAGCAGCCAGCCTAGGGGAGGGTCTGGGGCCAACGTCCTGACTTTC.

The rearrangement uses TRBV6-2 or TRBV6-3 and TRBJ1-1; 9 positions agree with TRBD1. The CDR3 has 16 amino acids. The V gene's germline CDR1 is MNHEY and CDR2 SVGEGT. Trimming removed 2 bases from V and 6 bases from J; junction bases left unmatched: 10. The CDR3 bases are TGTGCCAGCAGTTACCTCCTACAGGGGGCGAGGGCTGAAGCTTTCTTT. Its translation: CASSYLLQGARAEAFF.

The chain has TRBV6-5 and TRBJ1-1; D perhaps matches TRBD1 (6 bases). CDR1 and CDR2 from the germline V gene are MNHEY and SVGAGI. The CDR3 is made up of 13 amino acids. V dropped 6 bases and J dropped 7 bases, with 15 bases sitting between them. CDR3: CASRSTGTFEAFF. CDR3 coding DNA: TGTGCCAGCAGGTCGACAGGTACTTTTGAAGCTTTCTTT.

The V and J genes are TRBV28 and TRBJ2-1; the D gene is possibly TRBD1 (6 bases). Germline CDR1 reads MDHEN; CDR2 reads SYDVKM. With 7 bases removed from V and 5 bases from J, the gap between germline ends came to 21 bases. CDR3 length equals 16 residues. As DNA, the CDR3 is TGTGCCAGCACGGAACTGGCAGGGGCCCAGAACAATGAGCAGTTCTTC. It translates to CASTELAGAQNNEQFF.